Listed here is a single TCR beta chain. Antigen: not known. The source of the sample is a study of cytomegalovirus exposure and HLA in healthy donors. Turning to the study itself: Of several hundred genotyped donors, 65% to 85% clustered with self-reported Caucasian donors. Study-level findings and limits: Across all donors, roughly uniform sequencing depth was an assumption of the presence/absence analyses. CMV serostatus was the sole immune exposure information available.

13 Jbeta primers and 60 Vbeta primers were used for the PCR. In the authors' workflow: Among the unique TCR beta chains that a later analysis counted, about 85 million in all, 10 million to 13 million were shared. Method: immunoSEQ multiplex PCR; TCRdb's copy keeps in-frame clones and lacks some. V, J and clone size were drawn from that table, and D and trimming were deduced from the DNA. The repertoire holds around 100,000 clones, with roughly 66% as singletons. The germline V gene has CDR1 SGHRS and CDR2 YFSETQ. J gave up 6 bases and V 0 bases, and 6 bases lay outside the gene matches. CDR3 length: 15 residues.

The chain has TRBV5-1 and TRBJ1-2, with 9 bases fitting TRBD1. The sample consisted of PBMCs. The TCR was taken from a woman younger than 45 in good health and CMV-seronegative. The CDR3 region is CASSLAPGQGDGYTF. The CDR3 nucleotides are TGCGCCAGCAGCTTGGCCCCGGGACAGGGCGATGGCTACACCTTC.